These 2 T cell receptor beta chains were sequenced from one sample in a study of graft-versus-host responses after intestinal transplantation. Their target antigens are unknown. The method was immunoSEQ multiplex PCR; TCRdb's version includes in-frame clones alone and lacks a portion of them. The profile shows 95,000 to 130,000 clones, roughly nine tenths of them singletons. The material sequenced was unstimulated CD4+ T cells sorted from spleen or lymph node cells, taken before intestinal transplant. The receptor source for this set is a human donor who received an intestinal transplant.

The CDR3 loop reads CASSLSLAERGQFF. CDR3 bases: TGTGCCAGCAGCTTAAGCCTAGCGGAGAGGGGGCAGTTCTTC. The chain recombines TRBV11-2 with TRBJ2-1, with 7 bases matching TRBD2. Losses at the gene ends were 2 bases for V and 12 bases for J; bases not matched to a gene: 10. Germline V gene lookup returns CDR1 SGHAT and CDR2 FQNNGV. CDR3 length equals 14 residues.

The genes are TRBV6-1 and TRBJ2-1; no clear D gene. The CDR3 loop spans 15 amino acids. Trimming left V 8 bases short and J 2 bases short, with 16 bases between. Germline V gene lookup returns CDR1 MNHNS and CDR2 SASEGT. The CDR3 loop is CASHMSYLPYNEQFF. The DNA of the CDR3 is TGTGCCAGCCATATGAGCTACTTACCCTACAATGAGCAGTTCTTC.